The sequence of this T cell receptor (beta chain) was determined in a study of STAT5B mutations in CD4+ large granular lymphocyte leukemia. This CDR3 region has 13 residues. V lost 6 bases to trimming and J lost 5 bases, with 13 bases between them. Germline V gene data show CDR1 as MNHEY and CDR2 as SMNVEV (reference sequence). This clone turned up a few times. Profiled with immunoSEQ multiplex PCR; TCRdb holds only in-frame clones, not every one. The sample lists 30,000 or so clones, around 78% occurring once. The clonotype originates from a human donor in good health. Sequencing input: CD4+ T cells from blood buffy coats. The J gene is TRBJ1-1, the V gene TRBV27, with D maybe TRBD1 (5 bases). The CDR3 protein is CASRTGGRTEAFF. The CDR3 coding sequence is TGTGCCAGCAGAACGGGGGGACGGACTGAAGCTTTCTTT.